This T cell receptor (beta chain) stems from a study of PD-L1 blockade in urothelial cancer. Study context: In 2014 therapy began: atezolizumab 1,200 mg intravenously every 3 weeks. Blood was analyzed 3 weeks (second dose) and 6 weeks after treatment start. The study, taken as a whole, reports: Below-median TCR clonality that was measured in pretreatment blood predicted better survival.

Individual patients had between 1 and 8 samples, taken pretreatment and on-treatment. For this clone: Its antigen remains unknown.

Some clones are missing from TCRdb's copy, which holds only in-frame ones; the method was immunoSEQ multiplex PCR. This table has approximately 65,000 clones, about 89% appearing once. CDR3 length: 17 residues. Germline V gene data show CDR1 as SGHNT and CDR2 as YYREEE (reference sequence). Losses at the gene ends were 4 bases for V and 1 base for J; bases not matched to a gene: 10. This sequence joins TRBV5-4 and TRBJ2-2, with 7 bases lining up with TRBD2. Sequences were derived from PBMCs, sampled around atezolizumab (anti-PD-L1) treatment. This sequence originates from a man aged 55 to 69 with urothelial cancer. CDR3: CASSHGARGRNTGELFF. The CDR3 coding sequence is TGTGCCAGCAGCCATGGGGCGCGGGGGAGGAACACCGGGGAGCTGTTTTTT. Full variable domain (remainder filled in from reference TRBV5-4 and TRBJ2-2): ETGVTQSPTHLIKTRGQQVTLRCSSQSGHNTVSWYQQALGQGPQFIFQYYREEENGRGNFPPRFSGLQFPNYSSELNVNALELDDSALYLCASSHGARGRNTGELFFGEGSRLTVL.